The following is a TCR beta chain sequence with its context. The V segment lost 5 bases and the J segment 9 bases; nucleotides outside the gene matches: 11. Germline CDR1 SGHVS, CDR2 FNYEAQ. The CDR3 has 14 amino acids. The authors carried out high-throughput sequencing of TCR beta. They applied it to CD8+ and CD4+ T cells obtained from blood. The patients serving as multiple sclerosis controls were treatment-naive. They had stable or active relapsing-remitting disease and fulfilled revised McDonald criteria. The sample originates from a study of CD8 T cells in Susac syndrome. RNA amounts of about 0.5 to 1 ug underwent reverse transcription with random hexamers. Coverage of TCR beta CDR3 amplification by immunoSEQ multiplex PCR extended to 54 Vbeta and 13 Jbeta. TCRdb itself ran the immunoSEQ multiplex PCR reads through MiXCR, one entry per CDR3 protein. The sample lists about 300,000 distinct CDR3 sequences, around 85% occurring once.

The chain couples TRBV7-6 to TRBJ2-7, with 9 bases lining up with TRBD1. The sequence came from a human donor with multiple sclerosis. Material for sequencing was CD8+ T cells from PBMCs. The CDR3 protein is CASSQWTGADGQYF. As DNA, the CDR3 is TGTGCCAGCAGCCAATGGACAGGGGCGGATGGGCAGTACTTC.